A selection of T cell receptor beta chains follows, all from one sample in a study of early T cells in non-severe SARS-CoV-2 infection. TCRdb fed the 5' RACE reads into MiXCR, producing one record per CDR3 protein. The sample lists around 84,000 distinct CDR3 sequences; around an eighth were seen once. Sequencing input: whole blood. The receptors stem from an adult who was a healthcare worker with PCR-confirmed SARS-CoV-2 infection or an uninfected control (not recorded which). Each CDR3 is given with its conserved first and last residue. A D gene is named only where the DNA matches it firmly. Part of the rows lack a size; the others show once, few, many or a class for expanded clones.

clone_size,d_call,v_call,j_call,cdr3_length,cdr3_nt,cdr3_aa
many,TRBD2,TRBV20-1,TRBJ2-1,14,TGCAGTGCTAGAGATTGGGGCGGGAGGAATGAGCAGTTCTTC,CSARDWGGRNEQFF
few,TRBD1,TRBV4-2,TRBJ2-4,17,TGTGCCAGCAGCCAAGATTTGACAGGGGAGGCCAAAAACATTCAGTACTTC,CASSQDLTGEAKNIQYF
many,TRBD2,TRBV12-3/TRBV12-4,TRBJ2-1,19,TGTGCCAGCAGTTTCCGGCCCGGGACTAGCGGTCGCCGCTACAATGAGCAGTTCTTC,CASSFRPGTSGRRYNEQFF
many,.,TRBV29-1,TRBJ2-2,12,TGCAGCGTTGCCATCGGGCCCGGGGAGCTGTTTTTT,CSVAIGPGELFF
few,TRBD1,TRBV9,TRBJ2-7,14,TGTGCCAGCAGCGTGGGACAGGAGTCCTACGAGCAGTACTTC,CASSVGQESYEQYF
.,TRBD1,TRBV11-3,TRBJ1-4,13,TGTGCCAGCAGCTTAGACTATGGGACAGGGACCCATTTT,CASSLDYGTGTHF
.,TRBD1,TRBV9,TRBJ1-2,14,TGTGCCAGCAGCGGGGGACAGGATAACTATGGCTACACCTTC,CASSGGQDNYGYTF
many,TRBD1,TRBV20-1,TRBJ2-3,14,TGCAGTGCCCCGACAGGGGGAAGGACAGATACGCAGTATTTT,CSAPTGGRTDTQYF
many,TRBD1,TRBV5-4,TRBJ2-1,17,TGTGCCAGCAGCTTGGCTTGGGGCAGGGGGCAGTACAATGAGCAGTTCTTC,CASSLAWGRGQYNEQFF
.,.,TRBV7-3,TRBJ2-1,15,TGTGCCAGCAGCCCGTCCCCAGGGGAGGTCAATGAGCAGTTCTTC,CASSPSPGEVNEQFF
.,.,TRBV18,TRBJ1-4,13,TGTGCCAGCTCACCGCCCCCTAATGAAAAACTGTTTTTT,CASSPPPNEKLFF
many,.,TRBV14,TRBJ1-1,13,TGTGCCAGCAGCCAAGATTTGCCCAGTGAAGCTTTCTTT,CASSQDLPSEAFF
many,TRBD2,TRBV6-1,TRBJ2-3,18,TGTGCCAGCAGCGAAGATCCCTTAGCGGGAGTGCACACAGATACGCAGTATTTT,CASSEDPLAGVHTDTQYF
many,.,TRBV20-1,TRBJ2-3,15,TGCAGTGCTAGAGATCCCGGGGGAGGCACAGATACGCAGTATTTT,CSARDPGGGTDTQYF
few,.,TRBV5-1,TRBJ2-7,11,TGCGCCAGCAGCGGGTCGTACGAGCAGTACTTC,CASSGSYEQYF
.,.,TRBV28,TRBJ2-7,11,TGTGCCAGCAGTTACAGGGCCGAGCAGTACTTC,CASSYRAEQYF
few,.,TRBV7-2,TRBJ2-7,13,TGTGCCAGCAGCCGGACCCCCGACTACGAGCAGTACTTC,CASSRTPDYEQYF
many,TRBD1,TRBV11-1,TRBJ2-3,15,TGTGCCAGCAGCTTATTGGGACAGCCCACAGATACGCAGTATTTT,CASSLLGQPTDTQYF
few,.,TRBV9,TRBJ2-5,14,TGTGCCAGCAGCGCCCGACTAAGGGGGGAGACCCAGTACTTC,CASSARLRGETQYF
.,.,TRBV7-2,TRBJ2-3,15,TGTGCCAGCAGCCCCGGCCCGGGACTCCCCTTTACGCAGTATTTT,CASSPGPGLPFTQYF
.,TRBD1,TRBV20-1,TRBJ2-7,12,TGCAGTGCCGCGACAGGGGGCTACGAGCAGTACTTC,CSAATGGYEQYF
many,.,TRBV7-9,TRBJ1-1,14,TGTGCCAGCAGCTTCTCCCAGGGGATGACTGAAGCTTTCTTT,CASSFSQGMTEAFF
.,.,TRBV15,TRBJ2-5,14,TGTGCCACCAGCGTCTCTGGGGGCGGCGAGACCCAGTACTTC,CATSVSGGGETQYF
.,TRBD1,TRBV7-9,TRBJ2-2,16,TGTGCCAGCAGTTTTCGTCCAGGGGGCGGCACCGGGGAGCTGTTTTTT,CASSFRPGGGTGELFF
.,.,TRBV10-3,TRBJ1-2,16,TGTGCCATCAGTGAAATTACGGGGGGCTCGAACTATGGCTACACCTTC,CAISEITGGSNYGYTF
few,.,TRBV20-1,TRBJ1-6,15,TGCAGTGCTAGTGACCACCCGCTGGGTAATTCACCCCTCCACTTT,CSASDHPLGNSPLHF